This passage covers 24 T cell receptor beta chains from one sample sequenced in a study of blood T cell repertoires in COVID-19. Clones were read by immunoSEQ multiplex PCR, and TCRdb kept only the in-frame ones, dropping some. The table lists nearly 70,000 clones, 91% of them singletons, with around 7% in the top ten. The specimen sequenced was peripheral blood. The receptors were gathered from a man aged 35-49 years with COVID-19, enrolled during active disease.

The chain is built from TRBV5-5 and TRBJ2-4; D not resolved. The V and J ends lost 0 bases and 5 bases respectively, with 6 bases between them. The length of the CDR3 is 13 residues. CDR1 and CDR2 (germline): SGHKS, YYEKEE (reference sequence). In nucleotides, the CDR3 is TGTGCCAGCAGCTTGGCCTCGGAAAACATTCAGTACTTC. This gives the protein CASSLASENIQYF.

CDR3 nucleotide sequence: TGTGCCAGCAGCGAGACAGGGGTGACTGAAGCTTTCTTT. Its protein is CASSETGVTEAFF. The chain uses TRBV7-9 and TRBJ1-1; 8 bases align to TRBD1. Germline V gene sequence: CDR1 SEHNR, CDR2 FQNEAQ (reference sequence). This CDR3 has 13 residues. The V and J ends lost 5 bases and 5 bases, in that order; junction bases with no gene match: 4.

The chain carries TRBV7-8 and TRBJ2-7, with D perhaps matching TRBD1 (5 bases). There are 15 residues in the CDR3. CDR1 and CDR2 (germline): SGHVS, FQNEAQ. The V end was cut by 5 bases, the J end by 0 bases, with 14 bases between. The CDR3 nucleotides are TGTGCCAGCAGCCTTAGGGGCTCTGCCTCCTACGAGCAGTACTTC. Amino acid sequence: CASSLRGSASYEQYF.

The genes are TRBV5-1 and TRBJ2-3; a weak D match, TRBD2 (7 bases). Germline V gene sequence: CDR1 SGHRS, CDR2 YFSETQ. V lost 4 bases, J lost 5 bases, and 14 bases lay in between. The length of the CDR3 is 14 residues. CDR3 in amino acids: CASSGRGAGDTQYF. The CDR3 coding sequence is TGCGCCAGCAGCGGGAGGGGGGCAGGAGATACGCAGTATTTT.

This clone showed up just once. V gene TRBV10-3 combines with J gene TRBJ2-7; TRBD1 matches 10 bases. From germline, CDR1 is ENHRY and CDR2 SYGVKD. CDR3 length equals 12 residues. J was trimmed by 3 bases and V by 8 bases; bases with no gene match: 1. The CDR3 sequence: CAIGQGDYEQYF. For the CDR3, the DNA is TGTGCCATCGGACAGGGGGACTACGAGCAGTACTTC.

The chain is built from TRBV3-1 (or the pseudogene TRBV3-2) and TRBJ2-3; TRBD2 agrees at 8 bases. CDR1 and CDR2 (germline): LGHDT, YNNKEL (reference sequence). V lost 4 bases and J lost 1; bases outside the gene matches: 7. There are 16 residues in the CDR3. Here the CDR3 DNA reads TGTGCCAGCAGCCCCCTATCGGGGGGGGGCACAGATACGCAGTATTTT. Its translation: CASSPLSGGGTDTQYF.

This sequence joins TRBV2 and TRBJ2-7; 10 nucleotides match TRBD2. Looked up from germline, CDR1 is SNHLY and CDR2 is FYNNEI. The CDR3 runs 16 residues. J lost 4 bases, V lost 5 bases, and 11 bases had no gene match. DNA of the CDR3: TGTGCCAGCAGTCGTAGCGGGGGGCCTGGAGGGTACGAGCAGTACTTC. It translates to CASSRSGGPGGYEQYF. Supplemented by reference TRBV2 and TRBJ2-7, the full variable domain reads EPEVTQTPSHQVTQMGQEVILRCVPISNHLYFYWYRQILGQKVEFLVSFYNNEISEKSEIFDDQFSVERPDGSNFTLKIRSTKLEDSAMYFCASSRSGGPGGYEQYFGPGTRLTVT.

This rearrangement joins TRBV30 to TRBJ1-2; unclear D gene. The germline V gene has CDR1 GTSNPN and CDR2 SVGIG (reference sequence). V lost 0 bases and J lost 7, with 12 bases in between. The CDR3 runs to 13 residues. The CDR3: CAWSVAESGGYTF. CDR3 DNA: TGTGCCTGGAGTGTCGCGGAGAGCGGTGGCTACACCTTC.

The chain carries TRBV18 and TRBJ1-2; 7 bases line up with TRBD1. The CDR3 totals 14 residues. Germline V gene lookup returns CDR1 KGHSH and CDR2 LQKENI. Losses at the gene ends were 4 bases for V and 13 bases for J; bases not matched to a gene: 15. This CDR3 is CASSHTVDREIITF. CDR3 in DNA: TGTGCCAGCTCACATACCGTCGACAGGGAAATCATCACCTTC. Full variable domain (outside the CDR3, taken from reference TRBV18 and TRBJ1-2): NAGVMQNPRHLVRRRGQEARLRCSPMKGHSHVYWYRQLPEEGLKFMVYLQKENIIDESGMPKERFSAEFPKEGPSILRIQQVVRGDSAAYFCASSHTVDREIITFGSGTRLTVV.

This chain links TRBV7-3 with TRBJ2-3, with a tentative D call TRBD1 (6 bases). The CDR3 sequence is 15 residues long. Trimming stripped 1 base from V and 0 bases from J, with 8 bases between. Germline V gene lookup returns CDR1 SGHTA and CDR2 FQGTGA. CDR3 sequence (DNA): TGTGCCAGCAGCTTAATAGGGGGAAGCACAGATACGCAGTATTTT. This encodes CASSLIGGSTDTQYF. Together with reference TRBV7-3 and TRBJ2-3, the CDR3 gives the full variable domain: GAGVSQTPSNKVTEKGKYVELRCDPISGHTALYWYRQSLGQGPEFLIYFQGTGAADDSGLPNDRFFAVRPEGSVSTLKIQRTERGDSAVYLCASSLIGGSTDTQYFGPGTRLTVL.

The V call is TRBV3-1 (or the pseudogene TRBV3-2), the J call TRBJ1-1, with TRBD1 as a possible D gene (5 bases). The CDR3 is made up of 14 amino acids. Germline V gene sequence: CDR1 LGHDT, CDR2 YNNKEL (reference sequence). The V end was cut by 3 bases, the J end by 5 bases, with 13 bases between. The CDR3 region is CASSQPRAVTEAFF. CDR3 DNA sequence: TGTGCCAGCAGCCAGCCCAGGGCTGTTACTGAAGCTTTCTTT.

J is TRBJ2-3 and V is TRBV2; 7 positions agree with TRBD1. Germline CDR1 and CDR2: SNHLY and FYNNEI. This CDR3 spans 14 amino acids. The J segment lost 2 bases and the V segment lost 7 bases, leaving 6 bases of the junction unmatched. The DNA for the CDR3 is TGTGCCAGCAACTCGGGACAGACCACAGATACGCAGTATTTT. Translated, it gives CASNSGQTTDTQYF.

V gene TRBV5-1 combines with J gene TRBJ2-3; 9 positions agree with TRBD2. Germline V CDR1 and CDR2: SGHRS, YFSETQ. The CDR3 runs 16 residues. Germline trimming cut 1 base from V and 4 bases from J; bases unmatched to any gene: 7. DNA for the CDR3: TGCGCCAGCAGCTTGTCCGGGACTAGCCTCGCAGATACGCAGTATTTT. Amino acids: CASSLSGTSLADTQYF.

The chain links TRBV6-5 to TRBJ2-1; 9 bases align to TRBD1. The CDR3 consists of 14 residues. Per germline, CDR1 MNHEY and CDR2 SVGAGI. Trimming took 6 bases from V and 5 from J; bases not matched to a gene: 5. The DNA of the CDR3 is TGTGCCAGCAGATGGGACAGGGTGGACAATGAGCAGTTCTTC. Amino acid sequence: CASRWDRVDNEQFF.

This clone was detected only a few times. The rearrangement joins TRBV7-9 to TRBJ1-6; D is unresolved. Trimming removed 2 bases at V and 9 bases at J, with 14 bases between. The V gene's germline CDR1 is SEHNR and CDR2 FQNEAQ (reference sequence). The CDR3 spans 15 residues. CDR3 loop: CASSLSFRIPSPLHF. CDR3 in DNA: TGTGCCAGCAGCTTATCGTTCAGGATTCCTTCACCCCTCCACTTT.

This clone was observed a handful of times. The chain is built from TRBV19 and TRBJ2-3; 9 bases align to TRBD2. Germline V gene data show CDR1 as LNHDA and CDR2 as SQIVND (reference sequence). CDR3 length: 18 residues. V lost 6 bases to trimming and J lost 1 base; unmatched junction nucleotides: 14. The CDR3 protein is CASRGASGAPIGTDTQYF. As DNA, the CDR3 is TGTGCCAGTAGGGGGGCTAGCGGGGCGCCCATCGGCACAGATACGCAGTATTTT. The whole variable domain, filled in from reference TRBV19 and TRBJ2-3, reads DGGITQSPKYLFRKEGQNVTLSCEQNLNHDAMYWYRQDPGQGLRLIYYSQIVNDFQKGDIAEGYSVSREKKESFPLTVTSAQKNPTAFYLCASRGASGAPIGTDTQYFGPGTRLTVL.

V and J are TRBV11-2 and TRBJ2-7, with 7 bases lining up with TRBD1. With 0 bases clipped from V and 0 bases from J, the junction kept 5 bases outside the gene matches. The CDR3 is 16 amino acids. Per the germline V gene, CDR1 is SGHAT and CDR2 is FQNNGV. The CDR3 region has the DNA TGTGCCAGCAGCTTAGATCAGGGACAGAGCTCCTACGAGCAGTACTTC. Translation: CASSLDQGQSSYEQYF. The variable domain in full, completed from reference TRBV11-2 and TRBJ2-7, reads EAGVAQSPRYKIIEKRQSVAFWCNPISGHATLYWYQQILGQGPKLLIQFQNNGVVDDSQLPKDRFSAERLKGVDSTLKIQPAKLEDSAVYLCASSLDQGQSSYEQYFGPGTRLTVT.

This clone appeared once. CDR3 sequence: CAWSDFGTRSRDTQYF. CDR3 DNA sequence: TGTGCCTGGAGTGATTTCGGGACTAGGTCTCGGGATACGCAGTATTTT. This chain links TRBV30 with TRBJ2-3; 8 nucleotides align to TRBD2. CDR1 is GTSNPN, CDR2 SVGIG, per germline (reference sequence). The CDR3 sequence is 16 residues long. Trimming at V came to 1 base and at J to 6 bases, leaving 12 bases not matched to a gene.

CDR3 region: CASSQILETSREQFF. The CDR3 coding sequence is TGCGCCAGCAGTCAAATCCTCGAGACTAGCCGGGAGCAGTTCTTC. The J gene is TRBJ2-1, the V gene TRBV23-1; 7 bases line up with TRBD2. TRBV23-1 qualifies as an ORF whose function is uncertain. The CDR3 extends over 15 amino acids. The trim removed 2 bases at V and 10 bases at J, leaving 11 bases unmatched.

The chain recombines TRBV2 with TRBJ1-5; D might be TRBD1 (5 bases). Germline assignment: CDR1 SNHLY and CDR2 FYNNEI. V was shortened by 6 bases and J by 4 bases, with 16 bases between the two germline ends. The CDR3 totals 15 residues. The CDR3 spells CASRQQDTENQPQHF. The CDR3 nucleotides are TGTGCCAGCAGACAACAGGATACTGAAAATCAGCCCCAGCATTTT.

This sequence joins TRBV14 and TRBJ1-1, with D possibly TRBD1 on 5 matching bases. CDR3 length: 13 residues. The germline V and J ends were trimmed by 0 bases and 6 bases, with 8 bases remaining between them. Germline CDR1 is SGHDN and CDR2 is FVKESK. DNA of the CDR3: TGTGCCAGCAGCCAAGATCGGGGGGCTGAAGCTTTCTTT. Its translation is CASSQDRGAEAFF.

This clone was observed a single time. The gene calls are TRBV3-1 (or the pseudogene TRBV3-2) and TRBJ1-2; D not resolved. CDR1 is LGHDT and CDR2 is YNNKEL in the germline V gene (reference sequence). Trimming removed 0 bases from V and 6 bases from J, with 8 bases in between. The CDR3 sequence is 13 residues long. The CDR3 spells CASSQDSLHGYTF. DNA of the CDR3: TGTGCCAGCAGCCAAGATAGCCTTCATGGCTACACCTTC.

The chain recombines TRBV3-1 (or the pseudogene TRBV3-2) with TRBJ1-2; D not resolved. Germline CDR1 LGHDT, CDR2 YNNKEL (reference sequence). V lost 4 bases to trimming and J lost 4 bases, with 10 bases between them. This CDR3 comprises 13 residues. The CDR3 sequence is CASSPFLVYGYTF. The CDR3, as DNA: TGTGCCAGCAGCCCCTTCTTAGTCTATGGCTACACCTTC.

This rearrangement joins TRBV5-1 to TRBJ2-5; the D gene is possibly TRBD1 (6 bases). CDR1 and CDR2 from the germline V gene are SGHRS and YFSETQ. The ends were cut back, 4 bases at V and 3 bases at J, with 10 bases in the middle. CDR3 length: 13 amino acids. CDR3 DNA sequence: TGCGCCAGCAGCGCCAACAGGGAAGAGACCCAGTACTTC. Translating gives CASSANREETQYF.